Below, 2 T cell receptor beta chains from the same sample are listed, as sequenced in a study of blood T cell repertoires in COVID-19. Sequencing used immunoSEQ multiplex PCR; TCRdb keeps in-frame clones, though not all of them. The sample records roughly 300,000 clones, 83% being singletons. The sequenced sample was peripheral blood. Receptor source: a woman between 50 and 59 years old with acute or convalescent COVID-19.

The V call is TRBV4-1, the J call TRBJ1-3; the D gene is possibly TRBD1 (5 bases). V gave up 4 bases and J gave up 0 bases, with 13 bases separating them. The length of the CDR3 is 16 residues. Germline V gene lookup returns CDR1 MGHRA and CDR2 YSYEKL. The CDR3 coding sequence is TGCGCCAGCAGCCCTATTACAGGCTTCTCTGGAAACACCATATATTTT. Protein product: CASSPITGFSGNTIYF.

The rearrangement uses TRBV11-2 and TRBJ2-7; tentatively, D is TRBD2 (5 bases). CDR1 is SGHAT and CDR2 is FQNNGV in the germline V gene. The CDR3 is 13 residues long. The germline V and J ends were trimmed by 0 bases and 4 bases, with 7 bases remaining between them. CDR3 region: CASSLDPGYEQYV. The CDR3 nucleotides are TGTGCCAGCAGCTTAGACCCGGGATACGAGCAGTACGTC.